The table lists the clone carrying this T cell receptor beta chain with a count of one. Its target is not known. A read error may account for a junction end that differs from germline. This sample is part of a study of tumor-infiltrating lymphocytes in primary liver carcinoma. Findings of the study overall: Overlap between tumor regions exceeded overlap of tumor with adjacent tissue or blood.

This CDR3 is 15 amino acids long. Germline V CDR1 and CDR2: WSHSY, SAAADI. Alongside blood RNA obtained from unsorted whole blood, germline DNA was also extracted. cDNA specific to TCR beta was made from 500 ng of total RNA, with a constant-region primer employed for priming. Nested multiplex PCR, run for three rounds with slightly modified ARM-PCR, yielded TCR beta libraries. PCR rounds one and two used TRBV1-TRBV30 forward primers with a C-beta reverse primer for 10 cycles each. TCRdb re-analysed the multiplex PCR reads in MiXCR, keeping a single row per CDR3 protein. The data hold 250,000 to 400,000 distinct CDR3 sequences, with 65% observed a single time.

The clonotype was recovered from a man between 40 and 49 years old with primary liver carcinoma and hepatitis B virus infection. The sequencing sample was made of peripheral blood. J is TRBJ2-2 and V is TRBV10-2, with 8 bases matching TRBD2. The CDR3 coding sequence is TGCACCAGCACTCAAGGACTAGCAGCCACCGGGGAGCTGTTTTTT. Its protein is CTSTQGLAATGELFF.